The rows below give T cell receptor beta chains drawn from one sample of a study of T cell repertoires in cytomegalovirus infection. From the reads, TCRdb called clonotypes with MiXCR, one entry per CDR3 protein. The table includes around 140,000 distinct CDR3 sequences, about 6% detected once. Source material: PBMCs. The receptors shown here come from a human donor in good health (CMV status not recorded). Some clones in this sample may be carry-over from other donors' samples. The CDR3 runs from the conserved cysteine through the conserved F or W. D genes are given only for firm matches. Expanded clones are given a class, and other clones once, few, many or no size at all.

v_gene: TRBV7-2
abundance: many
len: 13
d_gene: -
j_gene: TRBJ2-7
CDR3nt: TGTGCCAGCAGCTTGCCAGGGGTCTACGAGCAGTACTTC
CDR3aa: CASSLPGVYEQYF

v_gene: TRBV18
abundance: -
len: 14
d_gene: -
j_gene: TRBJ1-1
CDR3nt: TGTGCCAGCTCACCGGAACAGTCGAACACTGAAGCTTTCTTT
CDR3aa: CASSPEQSNTEAFF

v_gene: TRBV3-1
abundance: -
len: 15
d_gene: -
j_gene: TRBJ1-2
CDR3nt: TGTGCCAGCAGCCAAGACACCTTCCTGGGCTATGGCTACACCTTC
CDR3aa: CASSQDTFLGYGYTF

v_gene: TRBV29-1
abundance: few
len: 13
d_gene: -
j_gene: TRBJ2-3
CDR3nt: TGCAGCGTTGAAGAGGCGGGGACAGATACGCAGTATTTT
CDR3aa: CSVEEAGTDTQYF

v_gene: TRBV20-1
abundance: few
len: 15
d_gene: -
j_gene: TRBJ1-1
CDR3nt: TGCAGTGCTATTCTTTGGTGGGGAATGAACACTGAAGCTTTCTTT
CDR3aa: CSAILWWGMNTEAFF

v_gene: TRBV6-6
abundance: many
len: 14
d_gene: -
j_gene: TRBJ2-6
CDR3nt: TGTGCCAGTATGCAGACCTCTGGGGCCAACGTCCTGACTTTC
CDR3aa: CASMQTSGANVLTF

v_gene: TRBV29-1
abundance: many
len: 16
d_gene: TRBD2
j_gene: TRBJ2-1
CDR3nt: TGCAGCGTCTCATATAAACTAGCGGCGACCTACAATGAGCAGTTCTTC
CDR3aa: CSVSYKLAATYNEQFF

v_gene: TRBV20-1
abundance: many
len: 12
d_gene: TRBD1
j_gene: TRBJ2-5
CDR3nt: TGCAGTGCTGGACAGGATAGGGAGACCCAGTACTTC
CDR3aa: CSAGQDRETQYF

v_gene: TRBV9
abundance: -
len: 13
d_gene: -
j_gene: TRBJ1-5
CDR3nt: TGTGCCAGCAGCAGGGCTTGGAATCAGCCCCAGCATTTT
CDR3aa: CASSRAWNQPQHF

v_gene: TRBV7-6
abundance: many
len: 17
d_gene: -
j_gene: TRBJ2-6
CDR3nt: TGTGCCAGCAGCGGGGGCCGACAGATCTCTGGGGCCAACGTCCTGACTTTC
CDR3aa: CASSGGRQISGANVLTF

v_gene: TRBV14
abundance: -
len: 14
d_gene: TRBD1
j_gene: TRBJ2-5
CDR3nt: TGTGCCAGCAGCACCACAGGGGGATCAGAGACCCAGTACTTC
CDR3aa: CASSTTGGSETQYF

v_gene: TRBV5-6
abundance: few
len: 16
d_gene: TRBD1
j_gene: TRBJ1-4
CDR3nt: TGTGCCAGCAGCTTGGTTTTAGGGACAGGACCCGAAAAACTGTTTTTT
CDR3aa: CASSLVLGTGPEKLFF